These 16 T cell receptor beta chains share one sample of origin, sequenced in a study of cytomegalovirus exposure and HLA in healthy donors. A multiplex PCR was run with 60 Vbeta primers and 13 Jbeta primers. Assay: immunoSEQ multiplex PCR; the TCRdb copy retains only in-frame clones and omits some. The sample holds around 150,000 clones, less than 80% seen once. The sequenced sample consisted of PBMCs. These TCRs come from a man aged 50 to 60 in good health and CMV-seropositive.

DNA for the CDR3: TGTGCCAGCAGCCACCGCGGGGTCTCCTACGAGCAGTACTTC. The encoded protein is CASSHRGVSYEQYF. The genes are TRBV5-8 and TRBJ2-7; TRBD2 might be the D (6 bases). CDR1 is SGHTS, CDR2 YDEGEE, per germline. Trimming cost V 4 bases and J 0 bases, with 11 bases left between them. The CDR3 is made up of 14 amino acids.

V and J are TRBV2 and TRBJ1-2; TRBD1 agrees at 7 bases. V lost 2 bases and J lost 3; bases outside the gene matches: 6. The CDR3 sequence is 15 residues long. Germline loops: CDR1 SNHLY, CDR2 FYNNEI. The CDR3 sequence is CASSERAGGDYGYTF. Written as DNA, the CDR3 is TGTGCCAGCAGTGAACGGGCAGGGGGTGACTATGGCTACACCTTC.

The chain couples TRBV9 to TRBJ2-3; tentatively, D is TRBD2 (6 bases). The CDR3 runs 16 residues. Germline assignment: CDR1 SGDLS and CDR2 YYNGEE. V lost 0 bases and J 0 bases, leaving 11 bases between the germline ends. For the CDR3, the DNA is TGTGCCAGCAGCGTAGATGTAGCGGTAAGCACAGATACGCAGTATTTT. It is translated as CASSVDVAVSTDTQYF.

This chain connects TRBV27 to TRBJ1-1, with 12 bases aligning to TRBD1. CDR1 and CDR2 from the germline V gene are MNHEY and SMNVEV (reference sequence). CDR3 length equals 14 residues. The junction had 8 bases not matched to a gene; V was cut back by 7 bases and J by 8 bases. CDR3: CASMPGQGAREAFF. The CDR3, as DNA: TGTGCCAGCATGCCGGGACAGGGGGCTAGGGAAGCTTTCTTT.

In its sample, this clone was seen once. This chain connects TRBV7-2 to TRBJ1-1, with 7 bases fitting TRBD1. The CDR3 has 13 amino acids. V lost 3 bases and J lost 4; bases outside the gene matches: 2. In germline, CDR1 is SGHTA, CDR2 FQGNSA. CDR3: CASSLTGITEAFF. Here the CDR3 DNA reads TGTGCCAGCAGCTTGACAGGGATCACTGAAGCTTTCTTT.

The gene calls are TRBV6-6 and TRBJ1-1; 9 bases line up with TRBD1. Germline V gene lookup returns CDR1 MNHNY and CDR2 SVGAGI (reference sequence). The J segment lost 3 bases and the V segment lost 4 bases, leaving 3 bases of the junction unmatched. The CDR3 totals 14 residues. This CDR3 reads CASSSGQGHTEAFF. The CDR3 DNA is TGTGCCAGCAGTTCGGGACAGGGACACACTGAAGCTTTCTTT.

The chain links TRBV19 to TRBJ1-1; 11 bases fit TRBD1. The CDR3 contains 14 residues. The germline V gene encodes CDR1 LNHDA and CDR2 SQIVND (reference sequence). V dropped 8 bases and J dropped 1; count of bases not matched to a gene: 3. This CDR3 is CASGTGGSNTEAFF. CDR3 sequence (DNA): TGTGCCAGTGGGACAGGGGGATCGAACACTGAAGCTTTCTTT.

Only a few counts were recorded for this clone. CDR3 nucleotide sequence: TGCGCCAGCAGCCAAGCTCGGGGGAGCTACAATGAGCAGTTCTTC. Residues: CASSQARGSYNEQFF. The chain employs TRBV4-1 and TRBJ2-1; weak D call: TRBD2 (6 bases). V was cut by 1 base and J by 3 bases, with 10 bases left in between. The germline V gene has CDR1 MGHRA and CDR2 YSYEKL. This CDR3 is 15 amino acids long.

This clone was counted once. This chain joins TRBV5-1 and TRBJ2-5; 8 bases are a match to TRBD1. The germline V gene encodes CDR1 SGHRS and CDR2 YFSETQ. This CDR3 comprises 13 residues. V was clipped by 4 bases and J by 5 bases; unmatched bases: 4. The CDR3 DNA follows: TGCGCCAGCAGCCCCGGACAGGGTGAGACCCAGTACTTC. Amino acid sequence: CASSPGQGETQYF.

This sequence joins TRBV29-1 and TRBJ1-1; tentatively, D is TRBD1 (6 bases). CDR1 is SQVTM, CDR2 ANQGSEA, per germline. V lost 6 bases to trimming and J lost 8 bases, with 16 bases between them. The length of the CDR3 is 12 residues. The CDR3 nucleotides are TGCAGCGTCCACAGGGACACCCCCGAAGCTTTCTTT. Residues: CSVHRDTPEAFF.

CDR3 sequence: CASSLALAGGPSEQFF. The CDR3 DNA follows: TGCGCCAGCAGCTTGGCCCTAGCGGGGGGGCCATCTGAGCAGTTCTTC. The chain combines TRBV5-1 with TRBJ2-1, with 12 bases identical to TRBD2. J was trimmed by 9 bases and V by 0 bases; bases with no gene match: 7. Germline CDR1 SGHRS, CDR2 YFSETQ. The CDR3 runs to 16 residues.

Only a few counts were recorded for this clone. The DNA for the CDR3 is TGTGCCAGCAGCCAAGATAGAAGTGAGCAGTTCTTC. It translates to CASSQDRSEQFF. The rearrangement uses TRBV4-2 and TRBJ2-1; D not certain. V lost 0 bases and J lost 9, with 6 bases in between. CDR1 LGHNA and CDR2 YNFKEQ come from the germline V gene. The CDR3 is made up of 12 amino acids.

Points on this clone: A read error may explain this, as a much larger clone is one base away. The chain carries TRBV7-2 and TRBJ1-1; the match to TRBD1 covers 7 bases. The CDR3 sequence is 13 residues long. V gave up 4 bases and J gave up 1 base; unmatched junction bases: 0. Germline assignment: CDR1 SGHTA and CDR2 FQGNSA. Here the CDR3 reads CASSWDRNTEAFF. CDR3 DNA: TGTGCCAGCAGCTGGGACAGGAACACTGAAGCTTTCTTT.

V usage is TRBV19 and J usage is TRBJ2-1; no reliable D call. The CDR3 contains 16 residues. The V and J ends lost 3 bases and 5 bases respectively, with 17 bases between them. Germline lookup yields CDR1 LNHDA and CDR2 SQIVND (reference sequence). The CDR3 loop is CASSMASSIYHNEQFF. For the CDR3, the DNA is TGTGCCAGTAGTATGGCTAGTTCTATTTACCACAATGAGCAGTTCTTC.

J is TRBJ2-7 and V is TRBV28; 8 bases fit TRBD1. CDR3 length: 13 amino acids. V lost 6 bases to trimming and J lost 3 bases; unmatched junction nucleotides: 4. Germline V gene sequence: CDR1 MDHEN, CDR2 SYDVKM. The chain's CDR3 is CASRTGGLYEQYF. DNA for the CDR3: TGTGCCAGCAGAACAGGGGGTCTCTACGAGCAGTACTTC.

As to this clone: The junction and the germline gene differ at one end; a read error may be behind it. This chain connects TRBV5-1 to TRBJ1-1; 10 bases fit TRBD1. CDR1 and CDR2 from the germline V gene are SGHRS and YFSETQ. The CDR3 spans 12 residues. The CDR3 bases are TGCGCCAGCAGCGGGACAGGGGCTGAGGCTTTCTTT. This translates into CASSGTGAEAFF.